The 25 T cell receptor beta chains given below trace back to one sample, sequenced in a study of siplizumab effects on memory and regulatory T cells. Libraries were prepared by immunoSEQ multiplex PCR; TCRdb keeps only in-frame clonotypes and omits some of them. The sample has some 73,000 clones, 93% seen once. Material: CD8+ T cells sorted from blood. The receptors were gathered from a human donor in good health.

This rearrangement joins TRBV7-3 to TRBJ2-3; 7 bases line up with TRBD1. The germline gives CDR1 SGHTA, CDR2 FQGTGA. After removal of 3 bases from V and 2 bases from J, the junction contained 5 bases not matched to a gene. This CDR3 is 15 amino acids long. For the CDR3, the DNA is TGTGCCAGCAGCTTCTGGACAGGAGACACAGATACGCAGTATTTT. This codes for CASSFWTGDTDTQYF.

The chain uses TRBV4-1 and TRBJ2-1; 10 bases are shared with TRBD2. Unmatched junction bases numbered 6, after V lost 4 bases and J lost 0 bases. Germline-derived CDR1 and CDR2 are MGHRA and YSYEKL. The CDR3 sequence is 17 residues long. As DNA, the CDR3 is TGCGCCAGCAGCCCCTATAGCGGGGGGAGCTCCTACAATGAGCAGTTCTTC. It specifies CASSPYSGGSSYNEQFF.

This clone was seen more than once but under ten times. The chain employs TRBV29-1 and TRBJ1-1, with a tentative D call TRBD1 (5 bases). CDR1 and CDR2 from the germline V gene are SQVTM and ANQGSEA. The V end lost 5 bases, the J end lost 3 bases, and 10 bases lay between the germline ends. The CDR3 totals 12 residues. Written as DNA, the CDR3 is TGCAGCGTTACCAGGGAGGACACTGAAGCTTTCTTT. Amino acids: CSVTREDTEAFF.

V and J are TRBV19 and TRBJ2-5; D gene ambiguous. Germline values: CDR1 LNHDA, CDR2 SQIVND (reference sequence). This CDR3 is 12 amino acids long. V lost 5 bases, J lost 5 bases, and 9 bases lay in between. The CDR3 protein is CASSLSAETQYF. The CDR3 nucleotides are TGTGCCAGTAGTCTCTCCGCCGAGACCCAGTACTTC.

This clone was counted a single time. The chain has TRBV19 and TRBJ2-7, with 9 bases fitting TRBD2. The V gene end was trimmed by 5 bases and the J gene end by 7 bases; junction bases not matched to a gene: 15. Germline CDR1 is LNHDA and CDR2 is SQIVND (reference sequence). This CDR3 has 16 amino acids. CDR3 nucleotide sequence: TGTGCCAGTAGTTTGACCCACCTAGCGGGGATGGTTGAGCAGTACTTC. Its translation is CASSLTHLAGMVEQYF.

The gene calls are TRBV19 and TRBJ2-1; 10 bases map to TRBD2. The trim removed 8 bases at V and 2 bases at J, leaving 6 bases unmatched. The V gene's germline CDR1 is LNHDA and CDR2 SQIVND (reference sequence). CDR3 length: 15 amino acids. The DNA for the CDR3 is TGTGCCAGTCTCAGCGGGGGGGCTCCCTACAATGAGCAGTTCTTC. Translation: CASLSGGAPYNEQFF. The variable domain in full, with the rest retrieved from reference TRBV19 and TRBJ2-1, is DGGITQSPKYLFRKEGQNVTLSCEQNLNHDAMYWYRQDPGQGLRLIYYSQIVNDFQKGDIAEGYSVSREKKESFPLTVTSAQKNPTAFYLCASLSGGAPYNEQFFGPGTRLTVL.

The genes are TRBV5-4 and TRBJ2-2; D is unresolved. Trimming stripped 1 base from V and 2 bases from J, with 0 bases between. The CDR3 is 12 residues long. The germline V gene encodes CDR1 SGHNT and CDR2 YYREEE (reference sequence). CDR3 coding DNA: TGTGCCAGCAGCTTGAACACCGGGGAGCTGTTTTTT. Translated: CASSLNTGELFF. Drawing the rest from reference TRBV5-4 and TRBJ2-2, the complete variable domain is ETGVTQSPTHLIKTRGQQVTLRCSSQSGHNTVSWYQQALGQGPQFIFQYYREEENGRGNFPPRFSGLQFPNYSSELNVNALELDDSALYLCASSLNTGELFFGEGSRLTVL.

In nucleotides, the CDR3 is TGTGCCAGCAGCTTAGGGGGGACTATTCCTAACAATGAGCAGTTCTTC. Translating it yields CASSLGGTIPNNEQFF. The chain employs TRBV7-6 and TRBJ2-1, with 7 bases fitting TRBD2. The germline V gene has CDR1 SGHVS and CDR2 FNYEAQ. With 1 base clipped from V and 5 bases from J, the junction kept 8 bases outside the gene matches. CDR3 length equals 16 residues.

The CDR3 region is CAISEGGDDYGYTF. CDR3 nucleotides: TGTGCCATCAGTGAAGGGGGAGACGACTATGGCTACACCTTC. J is TRBJ1-2 and V is TRBV10-3; possibly TRBD1 for D (6 bases). V was shortened by 3 bases and J by 3 bases, with 11 bases between the two germline ends. Germline CDR1 ENHRY, CDR2 SYGVKD. The CDR3 loop spans 14 amino acids.

V usage is TRBV4-1 and J usage is TRBJ2-7, with TRBD2 matching over 12 bases. The V and J ends lost 1 base and 4 bases, in that order; junction bases with no gene match: 2. The CDR3 is 15 amino acids. Germline lookup yields CDR1 MGHRA and CDR2 YSYEKL. The CDR3 region is CASSQVLAGGYEQYF. CDR3 sequence (DNA): TGCGCCAGCAGCCAAGTTCTAGCGGGGGGGTACGAGCAGTACTTC.

The chain couples TRBV7-3 to TRBJ1-1; a weak D match, TRBD1 (6 bases). CDR1 is SGHTA and CDR2 is FQGTGA in the germline V gene. The CDR3 runs 15 residues. Trimming took off 1 base at V and 4 bases at J, with 13 bases between the two ends. The CDR3: CASSLNAGGLTEAFF. CDR3 bases: TGTGCCAGCAGCTTAAATGCGGGGGGCCTCACTGAAGCTTTCTTT.

In nucleotides, the CDR3 is TGTGCCAGTACCCTAGGGCAGGGAGTCCGCTATGGCTACACCTTC. Residues: CASTLGQGVRYGYTF. The genes are TRBV19 and TRBJ1-2; D is possibly TRBD1 (5 bases). Trimming left V 7 bases short and J 4 bases short, with 19 bases between. This CDR3 is 15 amino acids long. Germline values: CDR1 LNHDA, CDR2 SQIVND (reference sequence).

The rearrangement uses TRBV4-1 and TRBJ2-5; D call uncertain. The CDR3 is 13 residues long. Germline assignment: CDR1 MGHRA and CDR2 YSYEKL. Trimming took 1 base from V and 5 from J, leaving 8 bases between them. The CDR3 DNA follows: TGCGCCAGCAGCCAAGTACTGGCGGAGACCCAGTACTTC. Encoded protein: CASSQVLAETQYF.

The rearrangement uses TRBV2 and TRBJ1-2; D possibly corresponds to TRBD1 (5 bases). There are 15 residues in the CDR3. With 6 bases removed from V and 0 bases from J, the gap between germline ends came to 14 bases. Germline V gives CDR1 SNHLY, CDR2 FYNNEI. The CDR3 nucleotides are TGTGCCAGCAGCGGGACGGAACTTCCTAACTATGGCTACACCTTC. It translates to CASSGTELPNYGYTF.

The chain combines TRBV2 with TRBJ2-1; D not resolved. This CDR3 region has 13 residues. Germline V gives CDR1 SNHLY, CDR2 FYNNEI. Trimming left V 10 bases short and J 0 bases short, with 10 bases between. The CDR3: CATPESSYNEQFF. CDR3 nucleotides: TGTGCCACCCCGGAAAGCTCCTACAATGAGCAGTTCTTC.

In this sample, this clone turned up a few times. The rearrangement links TRBV6-5 to TRBJ1-4; 9 bases are shared with TRBD1. This CDR3 has 15 amino acids. J gave up 7 bases and V 2 bases, and 5 bases lay outside the gene matches. Germline CDR1 MNHEY, CDR2 SVGAGI. CDR3 in DNA: TGTGCCAGCAGTTACGCGGGACAGGGAACTGAAAAACTGTTTTTT. As protein: CASSYAGQGTEKLFF.

The chain is built from TRBV7-8 and TRBJ1-1, with 7 nucleotides matching TRBD1. CDR3 size: 12 residues. Germline loops: CDR1 SGHVS, CDR2 FQNEAQ. V was pared by 6 bases and J by 11 bases, with 9 bases of the junction left unmatched. CDR3 sequence (DNA): TGTGCCAGCAGGGGAGGGGCGGGACAGGCTTTCTTT. The encoded protein is CASRGGAGQAFF.

The V call is TRBV29-1, the J call TRBJ2-1; TRBD2 aligns across 7 bases. Unmatched junction bases numbered 11, after V lost 2 bases and J lost 10 bases. The CDR3 totals 14 residues. The germline V gene encodes CDR1 SQVTM and CDR2 ANQGSEA. CDR3 protein: CSVEIASGEGEQFF. CDR3 DNA sequence: TGCAGCGTTGAAATTGCTTCGGGGGAGGGGGAGCAGTTCTTC.

V usage is TRBV9 and J usage is TRBJ2-5, with D possibly TRBD1 on 5 matching bases. There are 15 residues in the CDR3. V was shortened by 0 bases and J by 5 bases, with 14 bases between the two germline ends. Germline CDR1 and CDR2: SGDLS and YYNGEE. CDR3 sequence (DNA): TGTGCCAGCAGCGTAGGGGGCGGTTCTGGCGAGACCCAGTACTTC. Its translation: CASSVGGGSGETQYF.

V gene TRBV5-6 combines with J gene TRBJ2-2, with TRBD2 as a possible D gene (6 bases). V was cut by 4 bases and J by 3 bases, with 13 bases left in between. Germline loops: CDR1 SGHDT, CDR2 YYEEEE. The CDR3 contains 15 residues. CDR3 sequence (DNA): TGTGCCAGCAGCGACGCGGGGCCGTACACCGGGGAGCTGTTTTTT. It specifies CASSDAGPYTGELFF.

The chain is built from TRBV19 and TRBJ2-3; 8 bases match TRBD1. The CDR3 consists of 15 residues. CDR1 and CDR2 (germline): LNHDA, SQIVND (reference sequence). The trim removed 4 bases at V and 5 bases at J, leaving 8 bases unmatched. The CDR3 region is CASSNSGQAGDTQYF. In nucleotides, the CDR3 is TGTGCCAGTAGTAACTCGGGACAGGCTGGAGATACGCAGTATTTT.

The chain employs TRBV4-3 and TRBJ2-6; a possible D gene is TRBD2 (6 bases). The CDR3 spans 16 residues. The germline CDR1 and CDR2 sequences are LGHNA and YSLEER. Trimming pared 0 bases from V and 3 bases from J, leaving 9 bases between. This chain's CDR3 is CASSQESGVGANVLTF. The CDR3 region has the DNA TGCGCCAGCAGCCAAGAGTCGGGGGTTGGGGCCAACGTCCTGACTTTC.

The gene calls are TRBV19 and TRBJ2-7, with 7 bases that match TRBD2. The CDR3 is 16 amino acids. After removal of 3 bases from V and 3 bases from J, the junction contained 11 bases not matched to a gene. Germline V gene sequence: CDR1 LNHDA, CDR2 SQIVND (reference sequence). CDR3 loop: CASSMDNTGGYYEQYF. CDR3 nucleotide sequence: TGTGCCAGTAGTATGGATAACACCGGGGGGTACTACGAGCAGTACTTC.

The rearrangement joins TRBV5-1 to TRBJ2-7; D might be TRBD2 (5 bases). The CDR3 runs 12 residues. The V gene lost 3 bases and the J gene lost 2 bases, with 6 bases spanning the gap. From germline, CDR1 is SGHRS and CDR2 YFSETQ. The CDR3: CASSSGTYEQYF. The CDR3 DNA follows: TGCGCCAGCAGCTCGGGGACCTACGAGCAGTACTTC. Complete variable domain (other parts from reference TRBV5-1 and TRBJ2-7): KAGVTQTPRYLIKTRGQQVTLSCSPISGHRSVSWYQQTPGQGLQFLFEYFSETQRNKGNFPGRFSGRQFSNSRSEMNVSTLELGDSALYLCASSSGTYEQYFGPGTRLTVT.

The chain recombines TRBV5-6 with TRBJ2-1, with unresolved D. The CDR3 contains 13 residues. CDR1 and CDR2 from the germline V gene are SGHDT and YYEEEE. Trimming took 1 base from V and 5 from J, leaving 7 bases between them. CDR3: CASSLQPDNEQFF. In DNA, the CDR3 is TGTGCCAGCAGCTTGCAGCCGGACAATGAGCAGTTCTTC.